The 19 T cell receptor beta chains given below trace back to one sample, sequenced in a study of T-cell reconstitution after alpha-beta-depleted transplantation in children. Preparing the TCRbeta library involved the use of unique molecular identifiers. TCRdb recomputed calls from the PCR reads with MiXCR, one row per CDR3 protein. The top ten clones hold around 14% of a sample with approximately 200,000 distinct CDR3 sequences, about 15% of them seen once. The material was PBMCs from the stem cell graft donor, obtained from the stem cell graft. The receptors were gathered from a human donor who donated a stem cell graft to a child with acute lymphoblastic leukemia.

This clonotype has a count of ten or more. The gene calls are TRBV20-1 and TRBJ2-7, with D unresolved. In germline, CDR1 is DFQATT, CDR2 SNEGSKA (reference sequence). V lost 3 bases and J lost 3, with 15 bases in between. The CDR3 loop spans 14 amino acids. The CDR3 nucleotides read TGCAGTGCTAGCAGACCTTCAGACGGCTACGAGCAGTACTTC. The encoded protein is CSASRPSDGYEQYF.

This clonotype was counted a few times. The chain is built from TRBV10-1 and TRBJ1-1; possible D gene TRBD1, 5 bases. The CDR3 consists of 13 residues. Germline V gene sequence: CDR1 WNHNN, CDR2 SYGVQD (reference sequence). V was cut by 4 bases and J by 0 bases, with 6 bases left in between. CDR3 in amino acids: CASSGQLNTEAFF. CDR3 bases: TGCGCCAGCAGTGGACAGTTGAACACTGAAGCTTTCTTT.

This clonotype has ten or more counts. V and J are TRBV7-9 and TRBJ1-2; D remains ambiguous. Germline CDR1 SEHNR, CDR2 FQNEAQ (reference sequence). Trimming pared 1 base from V and 4 bases from J, leaving 10 bases between. The CDR3 is 14 amino acids. CDR3 bases: TGTGCCAGCAGCTTAGGCACCCTTGGCTATGGCTACACCTTC. It translates to CASSLGTLGYGYTF.

In its sample, this clonotype was seen a few times. The rearrangement joins TRBV5-1 to TRBJ2-1, with TRBD2 identical over 11 bases. The germline CDR1 and CDR2 sequences are SGHRS and YFSETQ. This CDR3 comprises 18 residues. With V trimmed by 4 bases and J by 4 bases, 13 bases remained unmatched. The CDR3 DNA reads as TGCGCCAGCAGCCTAACGATGACCGGGACTAGCGGATACAATGAGCAGTTCTTC. Translated, it gives CASSLTMTGTSGYNEQFF.

The chain carries TRBV30 and TRBJ2-3; D is undetermined. The germline V gene has CDR1 GTSNPN and CDR2 SVGIG (reference sequence). The CDR3 is 13 amino acids. Trimming pared 4 bases from V and 6 bases from J, leaving 14 bases between. This CDR3 is CAWTQQLGDTQYF. In DNA form, the CDR3 reads TGTGCCTGGACTCAGCAGCTGGGGGATACGCAGTATTTT.

This clonotype was observed at least ten times. The gene calls are TRBV12-3 or TRBV12-4 and TRBJ2-7; D call uncertain. Trimming removed 1 base from V and 1 base from J, with 8 bases in between. The CDR3 runs 14 residues. Here the CDR3 DNA reads TGTGCCAGCAGTTTAGGGGTTGGGTCCTACGAGCAGTACTTC. Protein: CASSLGVGSYEQYF.

This clonotype was found a few times. This rearrangement joins TRBV20-1 to TRBJ2-1, with 10 nucleotides matching TRBD1. Germline lookup yields CDR1 DFQATT and CDR2 SNEGSKA (reference sequence). This CDR3 comprises 15 residues. V shed 5 bases, J shed 7 bases, and the junction held 11 bases outside the gene matches. CDR3: CSADTGTGAVNEQFF. As DNA, the CDR3 is TGCAGTGCTGATACCGGGACAGGGGCCGTAAATGAGCAGTTCTTC.

This clonotype was seen ten or more times. The chain couples TRBV5-4 to TRBJ2-1; unclear D gene. Germline V gene sequence: CDR1 SGHNT, CDR2 YYREEE (reference sequence). V lost 0 bases, J lost 7 bases, and 11 bases lay in between. The CDR3 contains 14 residues. The CDR3 protein is CASSLGLDRNEQFF. The CDR3 DNA is TGTGCCAGCAGCTTGGGGCTGGATAGGAATGAGCAGTTCTTC.

This clonotype was seen at least ten times. V is TRBV28 and J is TRBJ1-2; TRBD1 matches at 10 bases. V was pared by 5 bases and J by 5 bases, with 8 bases of the junction left unmatched. Per the germline V gene, CDR1 is MDHEN and CDR2 is SYDVKM. The CDR3 extends over 15 amino acids. The CDR3 coding sequence is TGTGCCAGCAGTCCCAAGCCGGGACAGGGGTATGGCTACACCTTC. Translation gives CASSPKPGQGYGYTF.

This clonotype was counted once. V is TRBV19 and J is TRBJ1-1; D remains unclear. Germline V lookup: CDR1 LNHDA, CDR2 SQIVND (reference sequence). CDR3 length equals 13 residues. V was cut by 3 bases and J by 1 base, with 6 bases left in between. CDR3 sequence (DNA): TGTGCCAGTAGTATTTCGGCGAACACTGAAGCTTTCTTT. As protein: CASSISANTEAFF.

Comments on this clonotype: The junction departs from germline at one end; a sequencing error may be responsible. V and J are TRBV20-1 and TRBJ2-1; 7 bases are a match to TRBD2. Germline CDR1 and CDR2: DFQATT and SNEGSKA (reference sequence). The CDR3 totals 13 residues. The DNA for the CDR3 is TGTGATGGTACGGGTAGCGGGTACAATGAGCAGTTCTTC. Translation: CDGTGSGYNEQFF.

The V call is TRBV10-2, the J call TRBJ1-5; no reliable D call. CDR1 and CDR2 from the germline V gene are WSHSY and SAAADI. V was pared by 5 bases and J by 5 bases, with 16 bases between. The CDR3 spans 15 residues. CDR3 nucleotides: TGCGCCAGCAGTTACGCAGCGGGCACATATCAGCCCCAGCATTTT. Its translation: CASSYAAGTYQPQHF.

This clonotype was seen at least ten times. The CDR3 spells CSVARLDTEAFF. The DNA of the CDR3 is TGCAGCGTTGCTCGGTTAGACACTGAAGCTTTCTTT. The rearrangement joins TRBV29-1 to TRBJ1-1; D not resolved. Trimming stripped 4 bases from V and 3 bases from J, with 9 bases between. This CDR3 spans 12 amino acids. Germline V CDR1 and CDR2: SQVTM, ANQGSEA.

This clonotype has only a few counts. This chain joins TRBV6-1 and TRBJ2-2; 7 bases fit TRBD1. The CDR3 consists of 15 residues. The trim removed 4 bases at V and 7 bases at J, leaving 9 bases unmatched. Germline V gene sequence: CDR1 MNHNS, CDR2 SASEGT. The CDR3 spells CASSVSGTAGGELFF. CDR3 bases: TGTGCCAGCAGTGTTTCCGGGACAGCTGGCGGGGAGCTGTTTTTT.

Regarding this clonotype: This may be a read error: a much more frequent sequence differs by one nucleotide. The rearrangement joins TRBV19 to TRBJ2-7; D remains ambiguous. CDR3 length: 14 amino acids. Germline assignment: CDR1 LNHDA and CDR2 SQIVND (reference sequence). This CDR3 is CSSSMDAASYEQYF. CDR3 nucleotides: TGTTCCAGTAGTATGGACGCAGCATCCTACGAGCAGTACTTC.

V is TRBV5-4 and J is TRBJ2-5; D is possibly TRBD1 or TRBD2 (6 bases each). The length of the CDR3 is 14 residues. V was shortened by 3 bases and J by 5 bases, with 14 bases between the two germline ends. The germline gives CDR1 SGHNT, CDR2 YYREEE (reference sequence). CDR3: CASSSPRGRETQYF. CDR3 coding DNA: TGTGCCAGCAGCTCCCCTAGGGGGAGGGAGACCCAGTACTTC.

This clonotype was detected many times. V and J are TRBV4-1 and TRBJ1-2, with 7 nucleotides matching TRBD1. The CDR3 loop spans 14 amino acids. The V gene's germline CDR1 is MGHRA and CDR2 YSYEKL. The V gene end was trimmed by 7 bases and the J gene end by 5 bases; junction bases not matched to a gene: 10. CDR3 coding DNA: TGCGCCAGCAAAAAACCTGGGACAGCTTATGGCTACACCTTC. Its translation is CASKKPGTAYGYTF.

In this sample, this clonotype turned up many times. The chain links TRBV20-1 to TRBJ2-7; D unresolved. The CDR3 extends over 16 amino acids. V lost 1 base to trimming and J lost 0 bases, with 16 bases between them. Germline V gene sequence: CDR1 DFQATT, CDR2 SNEGSKA (reference sequence). In nucleotides, the CDR3 is TGCAGTGCTAGAGCGAATCTGCTAGGAAGCTCCTACGAGCAGTACTTC. Its translation: CSARANLLGSSYEQYF.

This clonotype was recorded at least ten times. This sequence joins TRBV12-3 or TRBV12-4 and TRBJ2-3; 8 nucleotides agree with TRBD1. J lost 7 bases, V lost 3 bases, and 6 bases had no gene match. The CDR3 is 14 amino acids. The CDR3 sequence: CASSLDREENTQYF. CDR3 DNA: TGTGCCAGCAGTTTGGACAGGGAAGAGAATACGCAGTATTTT.